Listed here is a single TCR beta chain. The antigen remains unidentified. TCRdb re-called the reads through MiXCR, storing one row per CDR3 protein. The data hold around 340,000 distinct CDR3 sequences, with almost 30% observed a single time. The data originate from a study of T cell repertoires in cytomegalovirus infection. Study conclusions and caveats: Public TCR beta family frequency separated CMV-and-HLA carriers, including in an independent cohort.

The germline V and J ends were trimmed by 1 base and 5 bases, with 11 bases remaining between them. CDR3 size: 13 residues. CDR1 and CDR2 (germline): DFQATT, SNEGSKA (reference sequence). The chain has TRBV20-1 and TRBJ2-5; D remains ambiguous. The clonotype was recovered from a human donor in good health (CMV status not recorded). Some clones in this sample may be carry-over from other donors' samples. Material: cultured PBMCs, obtained from culture after CMV antigen stimulation. CDR3 loop: CSARVAAVETQYF. As DNA, the CDR3 is TGCAGTGCTAGAGTTGCCGCTGTCGAGACCCAGTACTTC.